Many counts were recorded for the clone carrying this TCR beta chain. Its target is not known. The data derive from a study of regulatory T cells in long-lasting Graves disease. Time point denoted: newly diagnosed GD, antithyroid drugs for less than 3 months. Preparation of the TCR library used RNA extracted from PBMCs. Findings and caveats of the study: Newly diagnosed disease favored TRBV20-1 and TRBJ2-1 over persistent disease.

Trimming stripped 0 bases from V and 6 bases from J, with 11 bases between. Per germline, CDR1 LGHDT and CDR2 YNNKEL (reference sequence). This CDR3 has 15 amino acids. To make TCR beta libraries, researchers used iRepertoire HTBI primers and Arm-PCR of CDR3 regions. Via MiXCR, TCRdb re-called the multiplex PCR reads, giving one row per CDR3 protein. The sample lists hundreds of thousands of distinct CDR3 sequences, more than 15% occurring once. The same data also went into a second study, on T cells in Graves' hyperthyroidism and ophthalmopathy.

Source: peripheral blood mononuclear cells (PBMCs), taken at new diagnosis, from a patient treated with antithyroid drugs. This clonotype was obtained from a woman aged 35-60 years with Graves disease. This sequence joins TRBV3-1 and TRBJ2-2, with D perhaps matching TRBD1 (5 bases). The CDR3 here is CASSQDRVLAGELFF. CDR3 DNA sequence: TGTGCCAGCAGCCAAGACAGGGTCCTAGCCGGGGAGCTGTTTTTT. The variable domain in full, completed from reference TRBV3-1 and TRBJ2-2, reads DTAVSQTPKYLVTQMGNDKSIKCEQNLGHDTMYWYKQDSKKFLKIMFSYNNKELIINETVPNRFSPKSPDKAHLNLHINSLELGDSAVYFCASSQDRVLAGELFFGEGSRLTVL.